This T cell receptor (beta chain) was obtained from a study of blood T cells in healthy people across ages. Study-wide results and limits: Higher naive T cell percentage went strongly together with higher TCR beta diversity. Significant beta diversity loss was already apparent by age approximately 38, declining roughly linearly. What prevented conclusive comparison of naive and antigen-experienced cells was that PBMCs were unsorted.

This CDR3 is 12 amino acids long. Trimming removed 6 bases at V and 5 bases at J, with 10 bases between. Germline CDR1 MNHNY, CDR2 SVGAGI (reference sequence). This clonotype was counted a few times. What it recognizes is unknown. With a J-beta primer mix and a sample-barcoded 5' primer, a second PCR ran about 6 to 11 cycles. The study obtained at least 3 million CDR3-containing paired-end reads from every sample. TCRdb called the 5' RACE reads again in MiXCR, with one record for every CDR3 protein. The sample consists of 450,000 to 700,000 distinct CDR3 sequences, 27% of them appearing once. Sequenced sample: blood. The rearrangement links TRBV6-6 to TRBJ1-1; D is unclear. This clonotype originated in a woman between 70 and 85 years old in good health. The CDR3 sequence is CASRPEGTEAFF. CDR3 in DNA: TGTGCCAGCAGGCCGGAAGGAACTGAAGCTTTCTTT.